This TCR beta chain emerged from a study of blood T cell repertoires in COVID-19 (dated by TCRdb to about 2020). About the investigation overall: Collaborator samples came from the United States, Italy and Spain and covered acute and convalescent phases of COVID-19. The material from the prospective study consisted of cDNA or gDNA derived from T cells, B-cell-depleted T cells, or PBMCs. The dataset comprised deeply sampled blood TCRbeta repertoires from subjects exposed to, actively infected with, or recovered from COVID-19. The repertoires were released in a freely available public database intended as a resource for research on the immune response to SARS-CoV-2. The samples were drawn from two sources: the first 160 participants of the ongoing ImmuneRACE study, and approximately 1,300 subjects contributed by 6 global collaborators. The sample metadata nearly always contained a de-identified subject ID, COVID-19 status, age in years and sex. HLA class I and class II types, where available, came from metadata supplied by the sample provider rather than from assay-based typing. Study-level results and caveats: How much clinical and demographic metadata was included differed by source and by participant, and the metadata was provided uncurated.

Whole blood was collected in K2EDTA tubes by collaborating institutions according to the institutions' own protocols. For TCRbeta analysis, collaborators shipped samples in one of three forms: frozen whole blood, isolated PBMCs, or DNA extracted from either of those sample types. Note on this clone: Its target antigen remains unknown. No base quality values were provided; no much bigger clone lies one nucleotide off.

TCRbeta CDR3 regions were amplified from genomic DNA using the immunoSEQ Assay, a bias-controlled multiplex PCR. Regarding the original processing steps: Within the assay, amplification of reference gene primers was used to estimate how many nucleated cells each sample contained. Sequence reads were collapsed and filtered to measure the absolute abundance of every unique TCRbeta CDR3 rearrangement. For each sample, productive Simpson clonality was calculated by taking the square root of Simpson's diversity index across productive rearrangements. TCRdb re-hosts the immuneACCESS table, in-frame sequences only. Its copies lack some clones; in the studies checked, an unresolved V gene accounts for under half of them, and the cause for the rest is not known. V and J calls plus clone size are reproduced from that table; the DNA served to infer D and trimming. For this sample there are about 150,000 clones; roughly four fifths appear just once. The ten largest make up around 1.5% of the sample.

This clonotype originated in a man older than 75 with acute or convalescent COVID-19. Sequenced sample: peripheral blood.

The DNA is TGTGCCAGCAGTTACTCGTTCAGAAATCAGCCCCAGCATTTT. This encodes CASSYSFRNQPQHF. The chain couples TRBV6-5 to TRBJ1-5, with the D gene not clear enough to name. Reading from cysteine to phenylalanine, the CDR3 counts 14 amino acids. Only CDR3 DNA remains: 42 bases, in frame from the first base. Trimming removed 0 bases from V and 4 bases from J, leaving 7 bases between the germline ends. From a lookup of the germline V gene, CDR1 and CDR2 are MNHEY and SVGAGI.